The TCR beta chain under discussion was sequenced for a study of T-cell memory formation after mild COVID-19. Study-wide findings and caveats: Day 15 to 85 contracting clones showed balanced CD4/CD8; day 15 to 37 expanders favored CD4+. The finding that pre-infection memory included some responding clones suggested that cross-reactive memory joined. Mostly located in CM and EM were contracting CD4+ clones, with contracting CD8+ clones located in EMRA.

This clonotype has only a few counts. Its antigen remains unidentified. Constant-segment primers and 5'RACE yielded cDNA libraries for TCR alpha and TCR beta, each carrying sample barcodes and UMIs. TCRdb redid the calling of the 5' RACE reads with MiXCR, one entry per CDR3 protein. Of 300,000 to 400,000 distinct CDR3 sequences in the sample, approximately 13% were seen once. The material sequenced was PBMCs or a T cell subset sorted from them (not recorded which). The clonotype originates from a man in his late teens or twenties who had mild COVID-19 (a few samples of this study predate the infection). Cell type and time point are not known.

Here the CDR3 reads CASSQILDNLPGSTEAFF. CDR3 nucleotide sequence: TGTGCCAGCAGCCAAATCCTGGACAACCTCCCGGGTAGCACTGAAGCTTTCTTT. V usage is TRBV4-2 and J usage is TRBJ1-1; D might be TRBD1 (5 bases). Germline V gene sequence: CDR1 LGHNA, CDR2 YNFKEQ. V gave up 2 bases and J gave up 4 bases, with 23 bases separating them. The CDR3 has 18 residues.